The T cell receptor beta chain under discussion was sequenced for a study of blood T cell repertoires in COVID-19. The wider study: Sources were T cells, B-cell-depleted T cells, or PBMCs; the material itself was cDNA or gDNA.

Original processing notes: Amplifying reference gene primers gave estimates of nucleated cell counts. The data were produced by immunoSEQ multiplex PCR, yet TCRdb's version contains in-frame clones alone and is incomplete. The DNA was the basis for D and trimming; V, J and clone size are from that table. The profile shows approximately 460,000 clones, 89% of them singletons. The trim removed 4 bases at V and 2 bases at J, leaving 1 base unmatched. CDR1 ENHRY and CDR2 SYGVKD come from the germline V gene. CDR3 length equals 14 residues. The chain is built from TRBV10-3 and TRBJ1-4; 7 bases agree with TRBD1. The specimen sequenced was peripheral blood. The receptor was isolated from a young man with COVID-19, enrolled during active disease. The CDR3 spells CAISAQGTNEKLFF. For the CDR3, the DNA is TGTGCCATCAGTGCACAGGGGACTAATGAAAAACTGTTTTTT.